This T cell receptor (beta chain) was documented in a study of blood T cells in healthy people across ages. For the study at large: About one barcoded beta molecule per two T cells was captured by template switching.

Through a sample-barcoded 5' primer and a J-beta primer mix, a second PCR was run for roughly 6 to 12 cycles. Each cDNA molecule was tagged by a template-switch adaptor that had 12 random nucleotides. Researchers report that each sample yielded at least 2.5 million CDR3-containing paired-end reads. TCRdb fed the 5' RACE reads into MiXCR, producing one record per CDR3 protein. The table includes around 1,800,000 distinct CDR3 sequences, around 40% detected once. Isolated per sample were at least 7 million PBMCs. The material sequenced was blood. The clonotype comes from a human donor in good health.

The CDR3 reads CASSTAGPNQPQHF. As DNA, the CDR3 is TGTGCCAGCAGTACGGCCGGCCCGAATCAGCCCCAGCATTTT. V gene TRBV12-3 or TRBV12-4 combines with J gene TRBJ1-5; D not resolved. This CDR3 is 14 amino acids long. The germline V and J ends were trimmed by 5 bases and 4 bases, with 12 bases remaining between them.